This TCR beta chain stems from a study of T cell changes during pregnancy in multiple sclerosis. TCRdb's copy holds only in-frame clones and misses some; the assay was immunoSEQ multiplex PCR. The repertoire includes around 81,000 clones, 92% of them detected once, and roughly 3.3% sits in the top ten. This receptor was taken from a female donor in good health, enrolled as a control in a pregnancy study. The material sequenced was peripheral blood, taken after pregnancy.

The CDR3 protein is CASSRQDRGGGTQYF. The CDR3 coding sequence is TGCGCCAGCAGCCGACAGGACAGGGGAGGTGGTACGCAGTATTTT. The rearrangement joins TRBV4-1 to TRBJ2-3; TRBD1 matches at 9 bases. V trimming: 4 bases; J trimming: 8 bases; junction bases outside the gene matches: 10. The CDR3 has 15 residues. The germline V gene encodes CDR1 MGHRA and CDR2 YSYEKL.